Listed below are T cell receptor beta chains from one sample, sequenced in a study of cytomegalovirus exposure and HLA in healthy donors. Repertoires were generated with immunoSEQ multiplex PCR, while TCRdb's copy carries only in-frame clones and drops some. The data contain about 150,000 clones, about 80% of them singletons. The sample was PBMCs. The receptors derive from a man aged 35-49 years in good health and CMV-seronegative. The CDR3 runs from the conserved cysteine through the conserved F or W.

j_call: TRBJ1-3
v_call: TRBV28
cdr3_aa: CASSPPGSSGNTIYF

j_call: TRBJ2-5
v_call: TRBV7-9
cdr3_aa: CASSLALGAETQYF

j_call: TRBJ1-5
v_call: TRBV10-3
cdr3_aa: CAISEFAGLRGNQPQHF

j_call: TRBJ2-3
v_call: TRBV25-1
cdr3_aa: CASTARGGGDTDTQYF

j_call: TRBJ2-7
v_call: TRBV5-4
cdr3_aa: CASSRQEEHEQYF

j_call: TRBJ2-1
v_call: TRBV10-3
cdr3_aa: CATALLAGDNEQFF

j_call: TRBJ2-7
v_call: TRBV28
cdr3_aa: CASSWGTSGTYEQYF

j_call: TRBJ2-5
v_call: TRBV10-1
cdr3_aa: CASSELAEGEETQYF

j_call: TRBJ2-1
v_call: TRBV5-4
cdr3_aa: CASSLRGSGSLPSNDEQFF

j_call: TRBJ2-7
v_call: TRBV27
cdr3_aa: CASSLSTSGGYEQYF

j_call: TRBJ1-6
v_call: TRBV16
cdr3_aa: CASSPQGIRAPLHF

j_call: TRBJ2-5
v_call: TRBV5-1
cdr3_aa: CASSLESRSETQYF

j_call: TRBJ1-6
v_call: TRBV18
cdr3_aa: CASSRDRDNSPLHF

j_call: TRBJ2-1
v_call: TRBV19
cdr3_aa: CATSSESSYNEQFF

j_call: TRBJ1-1
v_call: TRBV7-9
cdr3_aa: CASSSLQENTEAFF

j_call: TRBJ2-7
v_call: TRBV10-3
cdr3_aa: CAISEGLAAYEQYF

j_call: TRBJ1-3
v_call: TRBV9
cdr3_aa: CASSVTQGGTGNTIYF

j_call: NA
v_call: TRBV5-6
cdr3_aa: CASRLLSAGGVAYEQYF

j_call: TRBJ2-7
v_call: TRBV14
cdr3_aa: CASSQTSGLRKQYF

j_call: TRBJ2-5
v_call: TRBV28
cdr3_aa: CASSLRQGENQETQYF

j_call: TRBJ2-3
v_call: TRBV6-5
cdr3_aa: CASRDSGRAFATQYF

j_call: TRBJ2-1
v_call: TRBV19
cdr3_aa: CASSISAGGSKPEQFF

j_call: TRBJ2-5
v_call: TRBV6-5
cdr3_aa: CASSTDRLQETQYF

j_call: TRBJ2-1
v_call: TRBV6-6
cdr3_aa: CASSYALAGGLNEQFF

j_call: TRBJ1-3
v_call: TRBV27
cdr3_aa: CASSSSLTKAIYF

j_call: TRBJ1-1
v_call: TRBV28
cdr3_aa: CASSRQGVTEAFF

j_call: TRBJ2-1
v_call: TRBV6-1
cdr3_aa: CASSERPPGTVRNEQFF

j_call: TRBJ2-4
v_call: TRBV2
cdr3_aa: CASSEQGAGAKNIQYF

j_call: TRBJ2-7
v_call: TRBV6-1
cdr3_aa: CASSEGAGAEQYF

j_call: TRBJ1-2
v_call: TRBV29-1
cdr3_aa: CSVYLLGASNYGYTF

j_call: TRBJ2-1
v_call: TRBV25-1
cdr3_aa: CASSQGQVSNEQFF

j_call: TRBJ2-5
v_call: TRBV5-1
cdr3_aa: CASSLNGLYQETQYF

j_call: TRBJ1-4
v_call: TRBV5-8
cdr3_aa: CASSLVPGENEKLFF